Below are 18 T cell receptor beta chains sequenced from a single sample in a study of blood T cell repertoires in COVID-19. The method was immunoSEQ multiplex PCR; TCRdb's version includes in-frame clones alone and lacks a portion of them. Of hundreds of thousands of clones listed, approximately 86% are singletons. The specimen sequenced was peripheral blood. Every receptor here comes from a man older than 75 with acute or convalescent COVID-19.

This chain uses TRBV18 with TRBJ1-4; 7 bases match TRBD1. The CDR3 spans 15 residues. The V gene end was trimmed by 3 bases and the J gene end by 5 bases; junction bases not matched to a gene: 6. Germline-derived CDR1 and CDR2 are KGHSH and LQKENI. CDR3 in amino acids: CASSPRQGENEKLFF. DNA of the CDR3: TGTGCCAGCTCACCTCGACAGGGAGAAAATGAAAAACTGTTTTTT.

This clone was observed a handful of times. J is TRBJ1-5 and V is TRBV2, with 8 nucleotides matching TRBD1. V shed 4 bases, J shed 7 bases, and the junction held 6 bases outside the gene matches. The germline gives CDR1 SNHLY, CDR2 FYNNEI. This CDR3 region has 14 residues. The CDR3 spells CASSGQGARQPQHF. DNA of the CDR3: TGTGCCAGCAGTGGGCAGGGGGCAAGACAGCCCCAGCATTTT.

The rearrangement joins TRBV5-1 to TRBJ2-5; TRBD2 might be the D (6 bases). Germline-derived CDR1 and CDR2 are SGHRS and YFSETQ. V lost 6 bases and J lost 2, with 8 bases in between. The CDR3 contains 12 residues. The CDR3 DNA sequence: TGCGCCAGCACCGCGGGACAAGAGACCCAGTACTTC. This encodes CASTAGQETQYF.

The CDR3 DNA reads TGCGCCAGCAGCTGGGGCAGGGTCAGCGGGCCGAGCTCCTACGAGCAGTACTTC. Its protein is CASSWGRVSGPSSYEQYF. The chain employs TRBV5-1 and TRBJ2-7; possible D gene TRBD2, 6 bases. The CDR3 has 18 residues. Germline V CDR1 and CDR2: SGHRS, YFSETQ. With 3 bases removed from V and 0 bases from J, the gap between germline ends came to 22 bases.

V gene TRBV7-9 combines with J gene TRBJ1-2; no clear D gene. CDR1 and CDR2 from the germline V gene are SEHNR and FQNEAQ (reference sequence). The CDR3 loop spans 13 amino acids. V was shortened by 4 bases and J by 8 bases, with 14 bases between the two germline ends. CDR3 loop: CASSSRGVEGYTF. For the CDR3, the DNA is TGTGCCAGCAGCTCCCGAGGAGTTGAGGGCTACACCTTC. The full variable domain, rest sourced from reference TRBV7-9 and TRBJ1-2, is DTGVSQNPRHKITKRGQNVTFRCDPISEHNRLYWYRQTLGQGPEFLTYFQNEAQLEKSRLLSDRFSAERPKGSFSTLEIQRTEQGDSAMYLCASSSRGVEGYTFGSGTRLTVV.

The chain joins TRBV19 to TRBJ1-5; TRBD1 agrees at 7 bases. The CDR3 loop spans 18 amino acids. The V and J ends lost 8 bases and 2 bases, in that order; junction bases with no gene match: 18. From germline, CDR1 is LNHDA and CDR2 SQIVND (reference sequence). The CDR3 reads CASSLTGLGPTGNQPQHF. CDR3 in DNA: TGTGCCAGTTCTTTGACAGGGCTGGGACCAACGGGCAATCAGCCCCAGCATTTT.

Only a few counts were recorded for this clone. This chain uses TRBV28 with TRBJ2-7, with 8 bases aligning to TRBD1. Germline V gene lookup returns CDR1 MDHEN and CDR2 SYDVKM. V lost 7 bases and J lost 2; bases outside the gene matches: 7. CDR3 size: 14 residues. The CDR3 loop reads CASTLGTGAYEQYF. DNA for the CDR3: TGTGCCAGCACCCTCGGGACAGGAGCCTACGAGCAGTACTTC.

This chain links TRBV7-3 with TRBJ2-3; 9 bases agree with TRBD2. Looked up from germline, CDR1 is SGHTA and CDR2 is FQGTGA. The CDR3 is made up of 17 amino acids. J gave up 0 bases and V 5 bases, and 9 bases lay outside the gene matches. The CDR3: CASSLYGRGGSTDTQYF. The CDR3 region has the DNA TGTGCCAGCAGCCTCTACGGGCGGGGGGGAAGCACAGATACGCAGTATTTT.

This clone was found a few times. The genes are TRBV7-9 and TRBJ1-3; D is undetermined. Between the trimmed V and J ends, which lost 5 bases and 4 bases, there was a span of 9 bases. Germline CDR1 and CDR2: SEHNR and FQNEAQ (reference sequence). The CDR3 has 13 residues. The CDR3 sequence is CASSARRGNTIYF. CDR3 nucleotide sequence: TGTGCCAGCAGCGCCCGCCGGGGAAACACCATATATTTT.

The gene calls are TRBV19 and TRBJ2-2; weak D call: TRBD2 (5 bases). Per the germline V gene, CDR1 is LNHDA and CDR2 is SQIVND (reference sequence). The V and J ends lost 0 bases and 3 bases respectively, with 8 bases between them. The CDR3 extends over 15 amino acids. In DNA form, the CDR3 reads TGTGCCAGTAGTATAGATCGGACTTACACCGGGGAGCTGTTTTTT. This translates into CASSIDRTYTGELFF. The whole variable domain, remainder taken from reference TRBV19 and TRBJ2-2, is DGGITQSPKYLFRKEGQNVTLSCEQNLNHDAMYWYRQDPGQGLRLIYYSQIVNDFQKGDIAEGYSVSREKKESFPLTVTSAQKNPTAFYLCASSIDRTYTGELFFGEGSRLTVL.

This clone appeared a single time. The V call is TRBV7-2, the J call TRBJ1-4; D unresolved. V was pared by 1 base and J by 8 bases, with 11 bases between. The CDR3 is made up of 14 amino acids. The germline CDR1 and CDR2 sequences are SGHTA and FQGNSA. The CDR3 loop is CASSLDGGREKLFF. Here the CDR3 DNA reads TGTGCCAGCAGCTTAGATGGAGGGCGGGAAAAACTGTTTTTT.

This chain joins TRBV2 and TRBJ1-5; 7 positions match TRBD1. The trim removed 5 bases at V and 0 bases at J, leaving 4 bases unmatched. This CDR3 region has 15 residues. The germline V gene has CDR1 SNHLY and CDR2 FYNNEI. CDR3 loop: CASSRDSVSNQPQHF. The CDR3, as DNA: TGTGCCAGCAGTCGGGACAGCGTTAGCAATCAGCCCCAGCATTTT.

The rearrangement joins TRBV10-3 to TRBJ1-2; the D gene is possibly TRBD1 (5 bases). The V and J ends lost 5 bases and 1 base respectively, with 11 bases between them. This CDR3 is 14 amino acids long. Germline V gene sequence: CDR1 ENHRY, CDR2 SYGVKD. The CDR3: CAISRDSFNYGYTF. The CDR3 nucleotides read TGTGCCATCAGTAGAGACAGCTTTAACTATGGCTACACCTTC.

This clone has a single count. This chain uses TRBV7-2 with TRBJ2-1, with 8 bases matching TRBD2. CDR3 size: 16 residues. Trimming at V came to 0 bases and at J to 4 bases, leaving 5 bases not matched to a gene. The V gene's germline CDR1 is SGHTA and CDR2 FQGNSA. The CDR3 loop reads CASSLASGTGYNEQFF. CDR3 in DNA: TGTGCCAGCAGCTTAGCTAGCGGGACTGGGTACAATGAGCAGTTCTTC.

J is TRBJ1-1 and V is TRBV5-4, with no clear D. This CDR3 is built from 14 residues. Germline V lookup: CDR1 SGHNT, CDR2 YYREEE (reference sequence). The germline V and J ends were trimmed by 1 base and 2 bases, with 9 bases remaining between them. The CDR3 sequence: CASSLRRENTEAFF. CDR3 in DNA: TGTGCCAGCAGCTTGAGGCGGGAAAACACTGAAGCTTTCTTT.

This chain links TRBV14 with TRBJ2-1; D not certain. This CDR3 contains 16 residues. Germline V gene sequence: CDR1 SGHDN, CDR2 FVKESK. Trimming took off 1 base at V and 0 bases at J, with 10 bases between the two ends. The CDR3 loop is CASSQGHPSSYNEQFF. CDR3 DNA: TGTGCCAGCAGCCAAGGTCACCCCAGCTCCTACAATGAGCAGTTCTTC.

V is TRBV6-5 and J is TRBJ1-3; unclear D gene. This CDR3 comprises 14 residues. V was shortened by 2 bases and J by 0 bases, with 5 bases between the two germline ends. Germline V gene sequence: CDR1 MNHEY, CDR2 SVGAGI. Here the CDR3 reads CASSYEDSGNTIYF. As DNA, the CDR3 is TGTGCCAGCAGTTACGAGGACTCTGGAAACACCATATATTTT.

The V call is TRBV5-1, the J call TRBJ1-1, with 8 bases identical to TRBD1. The CDR3 extends over 15 amino acids. The germline V gene has CDR1 SGHRS and CDR2 YFSETQ. With V trimmed by 4 bases and J by 2 bases, 7 bases remained unmatched. CDR3 DNA sequence: TGCGCCAGCAGCACGAGACAGGGGCTAAACACTGAAGCTTTCTTT. Protein sequence: CASSTRQGLNTEAFF.